Sequencing of this T cell receptor beta chain was carried out in a study of blood T cell repertoires in COVID-19. Background on the study: Italy, Spain and the United States were the sources of the convalescent and acute COVID-19 samples.

Methods used by the authors: Quantification of nucleated cells was approximated via reference gene primer amplification. The protocol was immunoSEQ multiplex PCR, while the TCRdb copy is restricted to in-frame clones and leaves out a portion. The V and J calls and clone size come from that table; D and trimming were worked out from the DNA. The data contain some 250,000 clones, 86% of them singletons. Trimming removed 6 bases from V and 0 bases from J, with 11 bases in between. There are 14 residues in the CDR3. From germline, CDR1 is LNHDA and CDR2 SQIVND (reference sequence). This clonotype was sampled from a woman aged 25 to 39 who had recovered from COVID-19. Sequencing was performed on peripheral blood. The V gene is TRBV19, the J gene TRBJ1-2, with unresolved D. DNA for the CDR3: TGTGCCAGTAGCCAATACAGTGCTAACTATGGCTACACCTTC. Its translation is CASSQYSANYGYTF.